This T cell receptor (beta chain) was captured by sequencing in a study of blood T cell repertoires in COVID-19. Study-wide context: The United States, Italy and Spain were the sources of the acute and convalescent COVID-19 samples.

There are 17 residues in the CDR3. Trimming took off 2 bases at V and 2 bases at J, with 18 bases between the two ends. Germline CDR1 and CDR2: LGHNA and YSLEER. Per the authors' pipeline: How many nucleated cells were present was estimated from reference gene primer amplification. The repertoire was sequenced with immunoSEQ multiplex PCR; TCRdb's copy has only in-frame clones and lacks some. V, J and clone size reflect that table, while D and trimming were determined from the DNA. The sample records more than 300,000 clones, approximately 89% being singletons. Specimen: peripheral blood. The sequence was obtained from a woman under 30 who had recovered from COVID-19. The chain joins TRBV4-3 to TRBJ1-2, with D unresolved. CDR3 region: CASSQTSYSEENYGYTF. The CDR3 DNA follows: TGCGCCAGCAGCCAAACTAGTTACAGTGAGGAGAACTATGGCTACACCTTC.